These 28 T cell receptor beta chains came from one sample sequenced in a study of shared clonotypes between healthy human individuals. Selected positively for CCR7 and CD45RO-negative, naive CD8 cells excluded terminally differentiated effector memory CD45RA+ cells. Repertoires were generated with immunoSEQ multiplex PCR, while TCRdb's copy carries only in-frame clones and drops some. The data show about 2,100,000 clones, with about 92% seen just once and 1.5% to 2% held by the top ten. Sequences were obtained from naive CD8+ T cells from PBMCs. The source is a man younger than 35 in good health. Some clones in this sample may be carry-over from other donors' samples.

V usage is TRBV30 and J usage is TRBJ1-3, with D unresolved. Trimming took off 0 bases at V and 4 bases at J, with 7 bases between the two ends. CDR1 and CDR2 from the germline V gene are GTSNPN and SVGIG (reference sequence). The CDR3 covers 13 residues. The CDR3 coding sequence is TGTGCCTGGAGTGTACTGGGCGGAAACACCATATATTTT. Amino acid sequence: CAWSVLGGNTIYF.

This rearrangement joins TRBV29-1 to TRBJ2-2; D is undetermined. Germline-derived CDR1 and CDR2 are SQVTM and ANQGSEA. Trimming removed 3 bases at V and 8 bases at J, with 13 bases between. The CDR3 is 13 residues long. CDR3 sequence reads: CSVDLVGLGELFF. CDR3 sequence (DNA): TGCAGCGTTGACTTAGTAGGGCTGGGGGAGCTGTTTTTT.

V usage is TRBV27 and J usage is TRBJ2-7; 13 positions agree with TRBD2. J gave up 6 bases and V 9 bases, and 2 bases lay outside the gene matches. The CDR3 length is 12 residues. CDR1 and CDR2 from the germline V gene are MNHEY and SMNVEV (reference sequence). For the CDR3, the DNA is TGTGCCAGTAGACTAGCGGGAGGCGAGCAGTACTTC. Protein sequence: CASRLAGGEQYF.

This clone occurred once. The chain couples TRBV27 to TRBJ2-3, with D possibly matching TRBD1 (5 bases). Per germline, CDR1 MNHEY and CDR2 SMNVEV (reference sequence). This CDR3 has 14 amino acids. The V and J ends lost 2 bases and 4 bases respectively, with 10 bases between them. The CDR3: CASSLDSYSDTQYF. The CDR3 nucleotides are TGTGCCAGCAGTTTAGACAGCTATTCAGATACGCAGTATTTT.

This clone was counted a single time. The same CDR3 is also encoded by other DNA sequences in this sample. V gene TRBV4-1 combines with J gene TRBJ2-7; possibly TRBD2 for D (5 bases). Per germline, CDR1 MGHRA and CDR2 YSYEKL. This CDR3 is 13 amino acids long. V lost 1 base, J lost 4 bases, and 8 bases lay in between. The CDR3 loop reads CASSQVLAYEQYF. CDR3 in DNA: TGCGCCAGCAGCCAAGTTTTAGCGTACGAGCAGTACTTC.

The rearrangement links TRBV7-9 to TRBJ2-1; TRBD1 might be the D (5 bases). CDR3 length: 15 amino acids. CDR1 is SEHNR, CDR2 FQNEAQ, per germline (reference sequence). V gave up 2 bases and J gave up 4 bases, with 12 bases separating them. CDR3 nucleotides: TGTGCCAGCAGCTTAAGACAGCCCGTTTACAATGAGCAGTTCTTC. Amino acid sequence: CASSLRQPVYNEQFF.

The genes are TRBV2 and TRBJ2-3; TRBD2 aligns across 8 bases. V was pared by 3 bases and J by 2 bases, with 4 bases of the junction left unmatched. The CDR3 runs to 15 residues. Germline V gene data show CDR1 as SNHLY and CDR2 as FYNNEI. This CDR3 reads CASSESSGYTDTQYF. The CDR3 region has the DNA TGTGCCAGCAGTGAGTCTAGCGGGTACACAGATACGCAGTATTTT.

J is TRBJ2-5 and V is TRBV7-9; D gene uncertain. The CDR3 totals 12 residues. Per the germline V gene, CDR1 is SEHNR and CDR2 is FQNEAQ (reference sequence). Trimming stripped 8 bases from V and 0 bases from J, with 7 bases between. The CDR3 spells CASVDNQETQYF. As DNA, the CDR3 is TGTGCCAGCGTCGATAACCAAGAGACCCAGTACTTC.

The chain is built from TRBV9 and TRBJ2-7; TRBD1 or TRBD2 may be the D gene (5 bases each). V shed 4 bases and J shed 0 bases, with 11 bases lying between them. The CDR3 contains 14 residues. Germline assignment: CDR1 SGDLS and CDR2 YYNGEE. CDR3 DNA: TGTGCCAGCAGCTTCGGGACGGCCTCCTACGAGCAGTACTTC. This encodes CASSFGTASYEQYF.

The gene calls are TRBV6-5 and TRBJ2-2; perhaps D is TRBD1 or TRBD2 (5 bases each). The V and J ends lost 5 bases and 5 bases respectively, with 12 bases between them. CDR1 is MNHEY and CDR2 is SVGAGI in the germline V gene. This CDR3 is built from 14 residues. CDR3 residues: CASSLGTGTGELFF. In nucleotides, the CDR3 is TGTGCCAGCAGTCTAGGGACGGGAACCGGGGAGCTGTTTTTT.

CDR3 sequence (DNA): TGCAGCGCTACCGGGACAGAAAGCGAGCAGTACTTC. It is translated as CSATGTESEQYF. The V and J genes are TRBV29-1 and TRBJ2-7, with 7 bases lining up with TRBD1. There are 12 residues in the CDR3. Per the germline V gene, CDR1 is SQVTM and CDR2 is ANQGSEA. V was pared by 7 bases and J by 6 bases, with 9 bases of the junction left unmatched.

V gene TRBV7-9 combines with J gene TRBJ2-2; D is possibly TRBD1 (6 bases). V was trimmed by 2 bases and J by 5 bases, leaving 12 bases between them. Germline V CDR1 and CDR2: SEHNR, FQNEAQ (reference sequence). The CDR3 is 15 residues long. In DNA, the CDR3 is TGTGCCAGCAGCTTACTGGGGGCGAGGACCGGGGAGCTGTTTTTT. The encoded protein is CASSLLGARTGELFF.

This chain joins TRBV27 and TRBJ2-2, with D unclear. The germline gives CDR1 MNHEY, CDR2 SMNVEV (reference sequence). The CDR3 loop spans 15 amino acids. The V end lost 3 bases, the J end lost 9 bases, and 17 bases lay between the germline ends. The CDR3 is CASSFPRLRPRELFF. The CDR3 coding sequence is TGTGCCAGCAGTTTCCCAAGGCTCCGCCCCAGGGAGCTGTTTTTT.

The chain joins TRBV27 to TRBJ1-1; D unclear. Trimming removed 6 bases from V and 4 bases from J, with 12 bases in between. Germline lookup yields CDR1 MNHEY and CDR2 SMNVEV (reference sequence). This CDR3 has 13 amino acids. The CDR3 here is CASRMAPLTEAFF. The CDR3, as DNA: TGTGCCAGCAGGATGGCCCCTCTCACTGAAGCTTTCTTT.

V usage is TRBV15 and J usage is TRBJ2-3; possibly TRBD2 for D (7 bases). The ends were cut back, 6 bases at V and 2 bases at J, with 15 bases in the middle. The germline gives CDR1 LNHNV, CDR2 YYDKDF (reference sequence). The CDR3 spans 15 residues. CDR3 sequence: CATSGGASDTDTQYF. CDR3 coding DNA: TGTGCCACCAGTGGGGGGGCTAGCGACACAGATACGCAGTATTTT.

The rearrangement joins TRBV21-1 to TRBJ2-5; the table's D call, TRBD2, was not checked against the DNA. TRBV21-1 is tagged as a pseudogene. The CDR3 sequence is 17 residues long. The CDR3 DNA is TGTGCCAGCAGCGGACGACCAGCGGGAGGGCCAATAGAGACCCAGTACTTC. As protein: CASSGRPAGGPIETQYF.

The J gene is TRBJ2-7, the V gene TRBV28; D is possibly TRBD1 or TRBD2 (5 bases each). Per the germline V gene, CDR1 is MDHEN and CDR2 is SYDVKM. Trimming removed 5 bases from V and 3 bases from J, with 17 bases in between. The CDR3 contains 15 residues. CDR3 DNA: TGTGCCAGCAGTCGCACACCGGGACGGATCTACGAGCAGTACTTC. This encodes CASSRTPGRIYEQYF.

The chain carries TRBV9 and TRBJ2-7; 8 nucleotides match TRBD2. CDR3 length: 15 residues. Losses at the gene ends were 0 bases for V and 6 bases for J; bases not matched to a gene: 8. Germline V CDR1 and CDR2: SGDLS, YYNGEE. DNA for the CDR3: TGTGCCAGCAGCGTAGGTTCGACTAGCGAGTCCGAGCAGTACTTC. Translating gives CASSVGSTSESEQYF.

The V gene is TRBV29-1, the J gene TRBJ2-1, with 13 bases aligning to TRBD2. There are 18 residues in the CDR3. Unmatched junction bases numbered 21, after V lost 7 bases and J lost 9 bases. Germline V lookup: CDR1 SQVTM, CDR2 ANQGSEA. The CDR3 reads CSATGLAGRRRLGGEQFF. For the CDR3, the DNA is TGCAGCGCAACGGGACTAGCGGGAAGACGAAGACTAGGGGGTGAGCAGTTCTTC.

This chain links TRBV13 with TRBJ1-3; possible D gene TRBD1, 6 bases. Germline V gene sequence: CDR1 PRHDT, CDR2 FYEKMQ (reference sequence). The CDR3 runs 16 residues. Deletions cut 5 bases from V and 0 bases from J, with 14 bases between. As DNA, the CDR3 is TGTGCCAGCAGCGCGAGAACACAGGGCTCTGGAAACACCATATATTTT. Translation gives CASSARTQGSGNTIYF. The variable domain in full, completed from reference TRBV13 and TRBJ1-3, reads AAGVIQSPRHLIKEKRETATLKCYPIPRHDTVYWYQQGPGQDPQFLISFYEKMQSDKGSIPDRFSAQQFSDYHSELNMSSLELGDSALYFCASSARTQGSGNTIYFGEGSWLTVV.

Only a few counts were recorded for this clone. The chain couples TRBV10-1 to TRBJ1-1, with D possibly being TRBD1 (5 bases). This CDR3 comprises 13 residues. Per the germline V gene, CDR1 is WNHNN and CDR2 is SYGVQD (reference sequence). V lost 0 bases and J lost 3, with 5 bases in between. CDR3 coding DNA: TGCGCCAGCAGTGAGTCGGGGCACACTGAAGCTTTCTTT. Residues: CASSESGHTEAFF.

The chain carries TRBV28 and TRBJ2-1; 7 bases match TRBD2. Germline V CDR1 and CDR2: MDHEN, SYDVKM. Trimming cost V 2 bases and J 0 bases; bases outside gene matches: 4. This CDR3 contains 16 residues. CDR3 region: CASSLVGGSSYNEQFF. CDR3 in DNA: TGTGCCAGCAGTTTAGTGGGAGGGAGCTCCTACAATGAGCAGTTCTTC.

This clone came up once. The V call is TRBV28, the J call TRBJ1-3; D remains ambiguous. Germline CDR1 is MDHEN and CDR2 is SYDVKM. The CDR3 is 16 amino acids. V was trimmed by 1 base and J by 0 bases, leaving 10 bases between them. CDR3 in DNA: TGTGCCAGCAGTTTATTTCGCAGCAGCTCTGGAAACACCATATATTTT. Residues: CASSLFRSSSGNTIYF.

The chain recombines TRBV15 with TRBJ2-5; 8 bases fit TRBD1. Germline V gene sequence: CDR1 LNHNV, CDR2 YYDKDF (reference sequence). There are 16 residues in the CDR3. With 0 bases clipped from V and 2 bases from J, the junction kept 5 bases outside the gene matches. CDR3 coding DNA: TGTGCCACCAGCAGAGATAAGAGGACAGGGCAAGAGACCCAGTACTTC. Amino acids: CATSRDKRTGQETQYF. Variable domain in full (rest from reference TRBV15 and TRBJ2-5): DAMVIQNPRYQVTQFGKPVTLSCSQTLNHNVMYWYQQKSSQAPKLLFHYYDKDFNNEADTPDNFQSRRPNTSFCFLDIRSPGLGDTAMYLCATSRDKRTGQETQYFGPGTRLLVL.

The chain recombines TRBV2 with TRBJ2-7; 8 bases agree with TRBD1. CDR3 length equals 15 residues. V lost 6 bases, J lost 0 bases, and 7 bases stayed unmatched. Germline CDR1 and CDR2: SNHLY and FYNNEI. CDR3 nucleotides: TGTGCCAGCAGACTAAGGACAGGGAGCTCCTACGAGCAGTACTTC. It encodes CASRLRTGSSYEQYF.

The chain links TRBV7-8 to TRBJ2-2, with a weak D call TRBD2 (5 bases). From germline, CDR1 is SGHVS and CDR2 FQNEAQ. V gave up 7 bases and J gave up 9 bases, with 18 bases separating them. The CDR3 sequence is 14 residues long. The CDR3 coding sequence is TGTGCCAGCAATCTGGGGAGTACAGCGCGGGAGCTGTTTTTT. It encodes CASNLGSTARELFF.

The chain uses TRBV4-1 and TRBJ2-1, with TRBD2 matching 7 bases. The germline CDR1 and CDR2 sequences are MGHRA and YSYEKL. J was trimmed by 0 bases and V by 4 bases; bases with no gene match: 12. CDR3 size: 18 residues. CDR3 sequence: CASSREPQRESSYNEQFF. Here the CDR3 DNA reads TGCGCCAGCAGCCGAGAACCTCAGCGGGAAAGCTCCTACAATGAGCAGTTCTTC.

This CDR3 is CASSEQAGATGELFF. The CDR3 nucleotides are TGTGCCAGCAGTGAGCAAGCGGGAGCCACCGGGGAGCTGTTTTTT. The V call is TRBV6-4, the J call TRBJ2-2; 8 positions match TRBD2. The germline V gene encodes CDR1 MRHNA and CDR2 SNTAGT. This CDR3 region has 15 residues. V was clipped by 3 bases and J by 4 bases; unmatched bases: 4.